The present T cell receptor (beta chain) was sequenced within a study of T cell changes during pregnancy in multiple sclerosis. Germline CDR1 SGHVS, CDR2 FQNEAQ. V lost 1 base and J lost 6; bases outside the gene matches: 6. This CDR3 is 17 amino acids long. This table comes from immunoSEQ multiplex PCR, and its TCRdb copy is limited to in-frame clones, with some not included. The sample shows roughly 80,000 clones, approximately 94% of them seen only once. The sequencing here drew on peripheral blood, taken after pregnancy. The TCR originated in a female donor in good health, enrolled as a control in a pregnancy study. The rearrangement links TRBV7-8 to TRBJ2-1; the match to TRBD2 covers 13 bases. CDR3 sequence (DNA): TGTGCCAGCAGCTTAGGCCGACTAGCGGGAGGCTCCAATGAGCAGTTCTTC. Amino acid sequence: CASSLGRLAGGSNEQFF.